The clone carrying this TCR beta chain was seen a single time. The data derive from a study of blood T cell repertoires in COVID-19. Study as a whole: The United States, Italy and Spain provided the acute and convalescent COVID-19 samples.

As processed by the authors: Estimates of nucleated cell counts were drawn from the amplification of reference gene primers. Some clones are missing from TCRdb's copy, which holds only in-frame ones; the method was immunoSEQ multiplex PCR. V and J calls and clone size follow that table, whereas D and trimming were derived from the DNA. The sample contains tens of thousands of clones, around 90% of which appear only once. With V trimmed by 0 bases and J by 2 bases, 4 bases remained unmatched. Germline CDR1 and CDR2: SGHTS and YDEGEE. This CDR3 spans 16 amino acids. The sequence was obtained from a woman aged 45-65 years with active or convalescent COVID-19. The source material was peripheral blood. The chain recombines TRBV5-8 with TRBJ1-5, with 8 bases that match TRBD1. The CDR3: CASSLVGTGGNQPQHF. CDR3 coding DNA: TGTGCCAGCAGCTTGGTCGGGACAGGAGGCAATCAGCCCCAGCATTTT.